This entry is about one TCR beta chain. Its antigen is still unknown. With 60 Vbeta and 13 Jbeta primers, the PCR was carried out. TCRdb keeps only in-frame clones here, not all; method: immunoSEQ multiplex PCR. The sample lists 95,000 or so clones; 80% to 85% were seen once. The data are from a study of cytomegalovirus exposure and HLA in healthy donors. General observations from the study: Among the CMV-associated chains, a few were confirmed in vitro as specific for CMV antigens. Later analysis demonstrated an association between a missense DCLRE1C variant and TCR beta V- and J-gene trimming.

Trimming cost V 2 bases and J 6 bases; bases outside gene matches: 13. Germline values: CDR1 SGHAT, CDR2 FQNNGV. The CDR3 has 18 amino acids. The clonotype originates from a woman in her seventies in good health and CMV-seropositive. The sample comprised PBMCs. The chain couples TRBV11-2 to TRBJ2-1; 10 nucleotides align to TRBD2. CDR3: CASSLLALGSGRVNEQFF. CDR3 in DNA: TGTGCCAGCAGCTTATTGGCACTCGGGAGCGGGAGGGTCAATGAGCAGTTCTTC. The whole variable domain, filled in from reference TRBV11-2 and TRBJ2-1, reads EAGVAQSPRYKIIEKRQSVAFWCNPISGHATLYWYQQILGQGPKLLIQFQNNGVVDDSQLPKDRFSAERLKGVDSTLKIQPAKLEDSAVYLCASSLLALGSGRVNEQFFGPGTRLTVL.